This section outlines one T cell receptor beta chain sequence together with its context. The source of the sample is a study of blood T cell repertoires in COVID-19. CDR1 is MNHEY and CDR2 is SMNVEV in the germline V gene (reference sequence). The ends were cut back, 8 bases at V and 9 bases at J, with 11 bases in the middle. The length of the CDR3 is 12 residues. Authors' processing steps: By means of reference gene primer amplification, nucleated cell counts were estimated. Clones were sequenced by immunoSEQ multiplex PCR, and TCRdb holds only the in-frame ones, with some missing. The D gene and trimming were derived from the DNA, and the V and J assignments and clone size from that table. The sample yields tens of thousands of clones, roughly 87% seen once.

The chain joins TRBV27 to TRBJ1-6; D remains unclear. The specimen sequenced was peripheral blood. The sequence was collected from a man aged 45-60 years with active COVID-19. CDR3 DNA sequence: TGTGCCAGCGGGGAGGTTTTTTCACCCCTCCACTTT. Translating it yields CASGEVFSPLHF.